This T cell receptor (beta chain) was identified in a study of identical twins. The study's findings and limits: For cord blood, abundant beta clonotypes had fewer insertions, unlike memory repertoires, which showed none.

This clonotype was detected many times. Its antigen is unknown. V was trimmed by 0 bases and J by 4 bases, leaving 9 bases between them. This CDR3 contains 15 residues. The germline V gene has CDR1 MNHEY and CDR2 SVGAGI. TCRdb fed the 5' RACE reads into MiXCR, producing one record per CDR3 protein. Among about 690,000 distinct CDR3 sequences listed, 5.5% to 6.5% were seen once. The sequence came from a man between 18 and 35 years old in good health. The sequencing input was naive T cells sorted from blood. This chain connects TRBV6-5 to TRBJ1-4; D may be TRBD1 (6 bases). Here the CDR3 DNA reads TGTGCCAGCAGTTACTCGAGGGGGATTAATGAAAAACTGTTTTTT. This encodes CASSYSRGINEKLFF.